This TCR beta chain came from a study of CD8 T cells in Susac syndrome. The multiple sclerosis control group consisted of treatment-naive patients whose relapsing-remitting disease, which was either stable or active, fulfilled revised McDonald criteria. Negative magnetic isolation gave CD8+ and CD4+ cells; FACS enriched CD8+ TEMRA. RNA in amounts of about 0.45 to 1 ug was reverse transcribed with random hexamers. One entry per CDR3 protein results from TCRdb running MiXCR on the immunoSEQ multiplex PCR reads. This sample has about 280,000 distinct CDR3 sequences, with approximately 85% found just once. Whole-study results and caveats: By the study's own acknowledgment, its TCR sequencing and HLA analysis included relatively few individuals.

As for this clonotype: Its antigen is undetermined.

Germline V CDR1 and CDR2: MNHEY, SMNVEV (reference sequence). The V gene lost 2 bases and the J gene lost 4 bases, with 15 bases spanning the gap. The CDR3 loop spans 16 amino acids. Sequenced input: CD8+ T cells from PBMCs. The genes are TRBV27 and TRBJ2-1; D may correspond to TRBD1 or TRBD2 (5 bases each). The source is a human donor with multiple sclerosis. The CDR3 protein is CASSLQIGTPYNEQFF. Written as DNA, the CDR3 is TGTGCCAGCAGTTTACAGATCGGGACCCCTTACAATGAGCAGTTCTTC.